This T cell receptor beta chain was identified in a study of OX40 agonist ivuxolimab in advanced cancers. Overall study: Eligibility rules accepted prior anti-PD-1, anti-PD-L1 or anti-CTLA-4 therapy, and under 45% had some.

This clone was found a few times. The germline gives CDR1 LNHDA, CDR2 SQIVND (reference sequence). With 1 base removed from V and 5 bases from J, the gap between germline ends came to 14 bases. This CDR3 has 15 residues. Some clones are missing from TCRdb's copy, which holds only in-frame ones; the method was immunoSEQ multiplex PCR. Of 45,000 or so clones listed, 70% to 90% are singletons. The origin of this receptor is an adult with an advanced solid tumor such as melanoma, head and neck, liver or kidney cancer. V gene TRBV19 combines with J gene TRBJ2-5; D is possibly TRBD2 (6 bases). This specimen was CD4+ or CD8+ T cells sorted from blood, taken in a trial of the OX40 agonist ivuxolimab. This CDR3 is CASSIVASDRETQYF. The CDR3, as DNA: TGTGCCAGTAGTATAGTGGCTAGCGACCGGGAGACCCAGTACTTC.